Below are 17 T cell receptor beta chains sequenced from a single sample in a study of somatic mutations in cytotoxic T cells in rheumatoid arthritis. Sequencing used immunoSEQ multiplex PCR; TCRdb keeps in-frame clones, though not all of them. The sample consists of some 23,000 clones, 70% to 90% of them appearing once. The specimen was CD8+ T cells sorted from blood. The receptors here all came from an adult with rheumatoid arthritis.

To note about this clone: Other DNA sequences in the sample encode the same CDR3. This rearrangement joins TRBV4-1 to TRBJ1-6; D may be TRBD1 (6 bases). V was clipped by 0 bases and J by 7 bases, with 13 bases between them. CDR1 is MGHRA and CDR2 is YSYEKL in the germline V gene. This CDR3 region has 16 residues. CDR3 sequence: CASSQEWGAGNSPLHF. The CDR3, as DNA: TGCGCCAGCAGCCAAGAATGGGGGGCAGGGAATTCACCCCTCCACTTT.

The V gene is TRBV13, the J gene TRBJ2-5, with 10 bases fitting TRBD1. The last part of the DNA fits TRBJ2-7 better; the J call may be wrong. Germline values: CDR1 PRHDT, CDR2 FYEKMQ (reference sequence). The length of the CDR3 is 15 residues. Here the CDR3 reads CASSSPGQGIVEQYF. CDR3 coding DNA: TGTGCCAGCAGCTCCCCGGGACAGGGGATTGTCGAGCAGTACTTC.

CDR3 region: CASSYRDREVRYGYTF. In DNA form, the CDR3 reads TGTGCCAGCAGCTATCGGGACAGGGAAGTACGGTATGGCTACACCTTC. The rearrangement joins TRBV7-9 to TRBJ1-2, with 9 positions matching TRBD1. CDR3 length: 16 residues. Per germline, CDR1 SEHNR and CDR2 FQNEAQ (reference sequence). Trimming took 4 bases from V and 5 from J; bases not matched to a gene: 11.

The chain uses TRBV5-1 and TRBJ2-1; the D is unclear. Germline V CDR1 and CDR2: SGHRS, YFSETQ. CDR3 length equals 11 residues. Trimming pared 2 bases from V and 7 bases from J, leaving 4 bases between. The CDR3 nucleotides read TGCGCCAGCAGCTTACGTAATGAGCAGTTCTTC. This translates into CASSLRNEQFF.

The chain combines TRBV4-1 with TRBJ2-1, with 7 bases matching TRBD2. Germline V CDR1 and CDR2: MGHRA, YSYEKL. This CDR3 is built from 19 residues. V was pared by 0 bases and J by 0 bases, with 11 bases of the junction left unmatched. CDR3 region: CASSQELSGATFSYNEQFF. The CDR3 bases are TGCGCCAGCAGCCAAGAATTGAGCGGGGCAACTTTCTCCTACAATGAGCAGTTCTTC.

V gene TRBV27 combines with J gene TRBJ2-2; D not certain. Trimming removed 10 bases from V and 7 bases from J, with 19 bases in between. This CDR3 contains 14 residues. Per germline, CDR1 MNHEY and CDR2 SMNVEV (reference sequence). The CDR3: CATSDTVGGGELFF. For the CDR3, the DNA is TGTGCCACCTCAGACACCGTTGGCGGCGGGGAGCTGTTTTTT.

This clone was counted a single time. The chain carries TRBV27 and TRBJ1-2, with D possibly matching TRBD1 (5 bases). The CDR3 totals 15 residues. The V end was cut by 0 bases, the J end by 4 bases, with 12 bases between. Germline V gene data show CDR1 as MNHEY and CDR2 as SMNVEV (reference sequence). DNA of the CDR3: TGTGCCAGCAGTTTATCGCCAGGGTCCGGCTATGGCTACACCTTC. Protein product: CASSLSPGSGYGYTF.

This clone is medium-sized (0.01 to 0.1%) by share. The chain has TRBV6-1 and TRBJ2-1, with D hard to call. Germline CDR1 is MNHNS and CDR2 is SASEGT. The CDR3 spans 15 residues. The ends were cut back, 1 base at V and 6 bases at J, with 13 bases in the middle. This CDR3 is CASSEEAGSANEQFF. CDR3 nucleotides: TGTGCCAGCAGTGAAGAGGCAGGCTCGGCCAATGAGCAGTTCTTC.

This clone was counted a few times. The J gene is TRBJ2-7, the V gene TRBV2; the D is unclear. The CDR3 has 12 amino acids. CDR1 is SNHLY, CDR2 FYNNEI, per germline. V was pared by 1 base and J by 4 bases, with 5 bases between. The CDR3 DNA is TGTGCCAGCAGTGAAGAGTGGTACGAGCAGTACTTC. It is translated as CASSEEWYEQYF.

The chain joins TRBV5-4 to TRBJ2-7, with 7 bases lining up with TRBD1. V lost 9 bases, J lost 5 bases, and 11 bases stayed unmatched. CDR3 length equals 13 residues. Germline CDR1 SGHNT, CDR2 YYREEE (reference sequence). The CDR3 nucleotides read TGTGCCATTTCGGACAGGAGGCTTGACGAGCAGTACTTC. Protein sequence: CAISDRRLDEQYF. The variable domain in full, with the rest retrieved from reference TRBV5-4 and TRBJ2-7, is ETGVTQSPTHLIKTRGQQVTLRCSSQSGHNTVSWYQQALGQGPQFIFQYYREEENGRGNFPPRFSGLQFPNYSSELNVNALELDDSALYLCAISDRRLDEQYFGPGTRLTVT.

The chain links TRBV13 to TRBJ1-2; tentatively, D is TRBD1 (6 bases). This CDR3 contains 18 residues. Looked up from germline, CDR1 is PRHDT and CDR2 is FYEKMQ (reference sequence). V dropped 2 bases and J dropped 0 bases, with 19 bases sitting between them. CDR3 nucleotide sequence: TGTGCCAGCAGCTTACTCAGGACAGAGGATCTAGCTAACTATGGCTACACCTTC. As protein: CASSLLRTEDLANYGYTF.

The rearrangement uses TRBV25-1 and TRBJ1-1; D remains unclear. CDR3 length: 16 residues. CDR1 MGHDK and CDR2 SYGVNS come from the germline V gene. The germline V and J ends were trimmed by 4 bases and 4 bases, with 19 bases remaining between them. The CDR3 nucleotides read TGTGCCAGCAGTGGAAAACCGAGTCTCCTCGGCACTGAAGCTTTCTTT. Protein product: CASSGKPSLLGTEAFF. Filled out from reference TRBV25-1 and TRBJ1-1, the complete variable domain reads EADIYQTPRYLVIGTGKKITLECSQTMGHDKMYWYQQDPGMELHLIHYSYGVNSTEKGDLSSESTVSRIRTEHFPLTLESARPSHTSQYLCASSGKPSLLGTEAFFGQGTRLTVV.

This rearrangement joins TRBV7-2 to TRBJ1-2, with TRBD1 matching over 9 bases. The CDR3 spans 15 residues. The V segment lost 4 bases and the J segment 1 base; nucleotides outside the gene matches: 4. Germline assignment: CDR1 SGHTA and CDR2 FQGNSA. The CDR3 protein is CASSSWDRDNYGYTF. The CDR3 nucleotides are TGTGCCAGCAGCTCCTGGGACAGGGATAACTATGGCTACACCTTC.

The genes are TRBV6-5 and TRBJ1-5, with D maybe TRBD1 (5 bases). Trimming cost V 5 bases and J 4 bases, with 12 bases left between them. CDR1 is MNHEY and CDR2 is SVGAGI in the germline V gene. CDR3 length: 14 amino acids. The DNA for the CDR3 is TGTGCCAGCAGTCCCAGGGCCCGGAATCAGCCCCAGCATTTT. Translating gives CASSPRARNQPQHF.

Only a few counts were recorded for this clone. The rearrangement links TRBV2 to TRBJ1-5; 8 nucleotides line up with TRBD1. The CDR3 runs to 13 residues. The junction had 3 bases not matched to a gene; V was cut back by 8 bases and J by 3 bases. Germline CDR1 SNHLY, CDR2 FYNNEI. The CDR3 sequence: CASGQGSNQPQHF. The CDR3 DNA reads TGTGCCAGCGGACAGGGTTCCAATCAGCCCCAGCATTTT.

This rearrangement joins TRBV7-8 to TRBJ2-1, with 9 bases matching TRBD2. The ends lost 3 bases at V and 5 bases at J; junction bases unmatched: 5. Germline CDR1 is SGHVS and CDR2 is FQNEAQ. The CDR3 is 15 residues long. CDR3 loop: CASSFGSGGHNEQFF. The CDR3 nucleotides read TGTGCCAGCAGCTTCGGGAGCGGGGGGCACAATGAGCAGTTCTTC.

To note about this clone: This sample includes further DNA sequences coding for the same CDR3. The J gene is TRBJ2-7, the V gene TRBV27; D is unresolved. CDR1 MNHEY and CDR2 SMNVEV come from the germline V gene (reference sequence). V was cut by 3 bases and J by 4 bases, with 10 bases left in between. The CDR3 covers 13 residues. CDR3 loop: CASSFGRSYEQYF. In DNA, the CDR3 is TGTGCCAGCAGTTTCGGACGGTCATACGAGCAGTACTTC.